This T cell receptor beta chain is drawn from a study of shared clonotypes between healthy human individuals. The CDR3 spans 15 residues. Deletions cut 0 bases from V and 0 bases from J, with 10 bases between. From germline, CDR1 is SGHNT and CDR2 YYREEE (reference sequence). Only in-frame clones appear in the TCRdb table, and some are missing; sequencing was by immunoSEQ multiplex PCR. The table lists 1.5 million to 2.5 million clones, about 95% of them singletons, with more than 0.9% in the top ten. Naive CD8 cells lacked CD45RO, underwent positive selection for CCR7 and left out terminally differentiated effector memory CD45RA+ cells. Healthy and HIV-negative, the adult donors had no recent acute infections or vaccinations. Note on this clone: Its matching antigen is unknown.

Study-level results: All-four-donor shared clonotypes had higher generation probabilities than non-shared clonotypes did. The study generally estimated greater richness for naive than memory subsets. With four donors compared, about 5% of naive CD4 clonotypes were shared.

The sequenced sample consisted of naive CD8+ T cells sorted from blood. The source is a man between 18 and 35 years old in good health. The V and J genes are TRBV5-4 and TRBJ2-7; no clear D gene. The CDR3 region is CASSLDQAYSYEQYF. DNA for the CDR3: TGTGCCAGCAGCTTGGACCAGGCTTACTCCTACGAGCAGTACTTC.